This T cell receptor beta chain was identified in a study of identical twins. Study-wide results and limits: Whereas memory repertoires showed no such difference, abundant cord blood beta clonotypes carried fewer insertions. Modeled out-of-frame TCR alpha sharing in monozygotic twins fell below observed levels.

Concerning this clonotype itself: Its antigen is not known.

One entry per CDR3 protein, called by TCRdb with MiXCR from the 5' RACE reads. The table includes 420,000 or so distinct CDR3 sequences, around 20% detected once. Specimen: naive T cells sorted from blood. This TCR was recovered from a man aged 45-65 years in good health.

The CDR3 coding sequence is TGTGCCAGCAGCGTAAGGGAATCTGGGGCCAACGTCCTGACTTTC. Residues: CASSVRESGANVLTF. The J gene is TRBJ2-6, the V gene TRBV9, with D unclear. Trimming took 1 base from V and 1 from J, leaving 6 bases between them. CDR3 length: 15 amino acids. Per the germline V gene, CDR1 is SGDLS and CDR2 is YYNGEE.